This is a list of T cell receptor beta chains from one sample in a study of T cell responses to AZD1222 COVID-19 vaccine. Measured with immunoSEQ multiplex PCR; TCRdb has only the in-frame clones, and not every one. The data contain 100,000 to 150,000 clones, under 95% of them singletons. Sequencing was performed on peripheral blood, taken 28 days after the second AZD1222 dose. Receptors originate from an adult who received the AZD1222 COVID-19 vaccine. Both conserved end residues are trimmed from each CDR3. The order of the fields is J gene, V gene, CDR3 protein.

j_gene: TRBJ1-1
v_gene: TRBV5-5
CDR3aa: ASSEGAGGYTEAF

j_gene: TRBJ2-7
v_gene: TRBV6-5
CDR3aa: ASSYLNSYEQY

j_gene: TRBJ2-7
v_gene: TRBV5-8
CDR3aa: ASSLARGTRHEQY

j_gene: TRBJ2-1
v_gene: TRBV11-2
CDR3aa: ASSEQGGEQF

j_gene: TRBJ1-1
v_gene: TRBV5-8
CDR3aa: ASSPHLNTEAF

j_gene: TRBJ2-7
v_gene: TRBV4-2
CDR3aa: ASSQEQRGQGTHEQY

j_gene: TRBJ2-5
v_gene: TRBV7-2
CDR3aa: ASSSRVSSWETQY

j_gene: TRBJ1-2
v_gene: TRBV6-5
CDR3aa: ASSYSGQGTYGYT

j_gene: TRBJ1-1
v_gene: TRBV5-6
CDR3aa: ASSLGRETEAF

j_gene: TRBJ1-3
v_gene: TRBV20-1
CDR3aa: SASPEPRTGAL

j_gene: TRBJ2-1
v_gene: TRBV7-3
CDR3aa: ASSPGGGRNEQF

j_gene: TRBJ2-5
v_gene: TRBV30
CDR3aa: AWSGGGRETQY

j_gene: TRBJ2-1
v_gene: TRBV19
CDR3aa: ASSKLREQF

j_gene: TRBJ1-5
v_gene: TRBV7-2
CDR3aa: ASSLDGVNQPQH

j_gene: TRBJ1-1
v_gene: TRBV6-5
CDR3aa: ASTAYSGAQAEAF

j_gene: TRBJ1-1
v_gene: TRBV7-9
CDR3aa: ASSSIGRGTEAF

j_gene: TRBJ2-3
v_gene: TRBV5-1
CDR3aa: ASSDRISTDTQY

j_gene: TRBJ2-7
v_gene: TRBV4-1
CDR3aa: ASSQGPSGTGEQY

j_gene: TRBJ1-5
v_gene: TRBV5-1
CDR3aa: ASSLGGSNQPQH

j_gene: TRBJ2-3
v_gene: TRBV6-4
CDR3aa: ASSGGDTDTQY

j_gene: TRBJ2-3
v_gene: TRBV19
CDR3aa: ASSIGTGTSTDTQY

j_gene: TRBJ2-2
v_gene: TRBV7-9
CDR3aa: ASSFFTLNTGELF

j_gene: TRBJ1-2
v_gene: TRBV5-1
CDR3aa: ASSLTGGLGGYGYT

j_gene: TRBJ1-2
v_gene: TRBV5-6
CDR3aa: ASSFQAGHLNYGYT

j_gene: TRBJ1-2
v_gene: TRBV14
CDR3aa: ASSPGTDLYGYT

j_gene: TRBJ1-1
v_gene: TRBV7-6
CDR3aa: ASSLSGGSGTEAF

j_gene: TRBJ2-3
v_gene: TRBV4-1
CDR3aa: ASSHELSGADTQY

j_gene: TRBJ2-2
v_gene: TRBV19
CDR3aa: ASRARGLTGELF

j_gene: TRBJ2-2
v_gene: TRBV27
CDR3aa: ASSFILNTGELF

j_gene: TRBJ2-2
v_gene: TRBV5-1
CDR3aa: ASSLRGIGELF

j_gene: TRBJ1-6
v_gene: TRBV5-4
CDR3aa: ASSFGHVDTLH

j_gene: TRBJ2-1
v_gene: TRBV11-2
CDR3aa: ASSFLKSGRALDNEQF

j_gene: TRBJ2-1
v_gene: TRBV5-5
CDR3aa: ASIRASGRTDNEQF

j_gene: TRBJ1-6
v_gene: TRBV5-1
CDR3aa: ASSRTYRIENSPLH

j_gene: TRBJ2-7
v_gene: TRBV2
CDR3aa: ASVGLAGGSYEQY

j_gene: TRBJ2-1
v_gene: TRBV10-2
CDR3aa: ASSVWRGTYNEQF

j_gene: TRBJ1-2
v_gene: TRBV27
CDR3aa: ASSHTSQGYGYT

j_gene: TRBJ1-2
v_gene: TRBV27
CDR3aa: ASSWGPYYGYT

j_gene: TRBJ2-1
v_gene: TRBV5-1
CDR3aa: ASSLGLAPNNEQF

j_gene: TRBJ1-2
v_gene: TRBV19
CDR3aa: ASSATGTGLSLNYGYT

j_gene: TRBJ2-5
v_gene: TRBV27
CDR3aa: ASSRVMGLNRGEETQY

j_gene: TRBJ1-5
v_gene: TRBV6-5
CDR3aa: ASSLQFPSNQPQH

j_gene: TRBJ1-2
v_gene: TRBV7-9
CDR3aa: ASSLNEISGYT

j_gene: TRBJ2-1
v_gene: TRBV7-8
CDR3aa: ASSLPSEQF

j_gene: TRBJ1-1
v_gene: TRBV21-1
CDR3aa: ASSKYETGVYMNTEAF

j_gene: TRBJ1-1
v_gene: TRBV14
CDR3aa: ASSDGGAGTEAF

j_gene: TRBJ2-1
v_gene: TRBV21-1
CDR3aa: ASTKGGTAYNEQF

j_gene: TRBJ2-7
v_gene: TRBV19
CDR3aa: ASSIRGGEQY

j_gene: TRBJ2-5
v_gene: TRBV5-1
CDR3aa: ATAYQETQY

j_gene: TRBJ1-2
v_gene: TRBV28
CDR3aa: ASSRESRIGYT

j_gene: TRBJ2-2
v_gene: TRBV13
CDR3aa: ASSTTSGTTFANTGELF

j_gene: TRBJ2-1
v_gene: TRBV27
CDR3aa: ASSLLGFDVDEQF